Below, one T cell receptor (beta chain) is given with its context. The antigen it recognizes is unknown. The sample holds no much larger clone one base away, and base qualities are not on file. This sample is part of a study of cytomegalovirus exposure and HLA in healthy donors (TCRdb year 2017). For the wider study: According to a later analysis, one platform produced both the 120 validation repertoires and the roughly 640 repertoires of the first cohort. The study aimed to test whether signatures of past pathogen exposure could be identified by cataloging public T cell receptors. Besides the first cohort of approximately 670 subjects, a separate validation cohort made up of some 110 different subjects was used. To predict cytomegalovirus infection status, the study combined high-throughput TCR immunosequencing, statistical association of individual TCRs with disease status, and machine learning.

The protocol used for the library was the immunoSEQ multiplex PCR assay. On the authors' methods: To diagnose cytomegalovirus status from the catalog of TCR beta chain sequences, a statistical classification framework was built. Sourced from immuneACCESS, this table was stored by TCRdb with only in-frame sequences that have V and J called. A share of the clones is absent; for the studies checked, an unresolved V gene accounts for under half, and the remainder has no known explanation. V and J calls and clone size are as listed in that table; D and trimming were resolved from the DNA. Present in this sample are some 140,000 clones, 90% of which were seen just once. The top ten constitute roughly 6.4% of the sample. Results and caveats for the whole study, not just this receptor: While some public TCRs were present in many individuals, most TCR sequences turned up only very rarely across donors. According to the authors, the approach could potentially be generalized to other disease states and immunological phenotypes. The study listed 150 to 200 TCR beta chains as associated with cytomegalovirus. All 120 or so repertoires were used to score co-occurrence in the validation cohort in a later analysis, because that analysis had no HLA typing for the cohort. In vitro tests confirmed that three of the cytomegalovirus-associated TCR beta chains recognize cytomegalovirus antigens. In a later analysis, TCRs clustered in the first cohort were found to also tend to co-occur in the roughly 130 validation repertoires, with about 93% of cluster scores above 0. The classifier was reported to diagnose cytomegalovirus status with high specificity and sensitivity in both the original cohort and the validation cohort.

V trim: 4 bases; J trim: 7 bases; unmatched bases: 4. In the germline V gene, CDR1 corresponds to SGHRS and CDR2 to YFSETQ. The CDR3 numbers 14 residues from cysteine through phenylalanine. Here the CDR3 DNA is all that survives: 42 bases in frame from base 1. The donors were included in the validation cohort of some 120 subjects, a group kept apart from the approximately 690-subject first cohort. Sequenced sample: PBMCs. This receptor chain uses TRBV5-1 and TRBJ2-7; 14 bases in the junction line up with TRBD2. The receptor was isolated from a woman aged 30 to 39 in good health and CMV-seropositive. In nucleotide form, the sequence is TGCGCCAGCAGCCCGACTAGCGGGAGGGGGGAGCAGTACTTC. The encoded protein is CASSPTSGRGEQYF.